These T cell receptor beta chains were read from a single sample in a study of Ad26.COV2.S vaccination and SARS-CoV-2 variants. Some clones are missing from TCRdb's copy, which holds only in-frame ones; the method was immunoSEQ multiplex PCR. The sample holds some 450,000 clones, around 91% seen once. The sequencing here drew on peripheral blood, taken in a trial of Ad26.COV2.S vaccine versus placebo. These receptor sequences come from a person between 18 and 60 years old who received the Ad26.COV2.S COVID-19 vaccine or a placebo. Both conserved end residues are part of each CDR3. Fields, in order: clone size, D gene, J gene, V gene, CDR3 length, CDR3 protein, CDR3 DNA. The D gene is left open where the match is weak. Clone size is shown for a subset of rows, as once, few, many or a class of expanded clone.

NA | NA | TRBJ2-7 | TRBV2 | 17 | CASSEVTPGRGTYEQYF | TGTGCCAGCAGTGAAGTGACACCAGGGAGGGGGACCTACGAGCAGTACTTC
NA | NA | TRBJ1-2 | TRBV2 | 14 | CASSDRSRSYGYTF | TGTGCCAGCAGTGACAGGAGTCGTTCCTATGGCTACACCTTC
NA | NA | TRBJ2-7 | TRBV2 | 14 | CASGPDAAPYEQYF | TGTGCCAGCGGACCGGACGCGGCCCCCTACGAGCAGTACTTC
NA | TRBD2 | TRBJ2-2 | TRBV9 | 17 | CASSVRGGRADTGELFF | TGTGCCAGCAGCGTCCGGGGGGGCAGGGCAGACACCGGGGAGCTGTTTTTT
NA | NA | TRBJ2-1 | TRBV4-1 | 16 | CASSQVGRSSYNEQFF | TGCGCCAGCAGCCAAGTAGGCAGAAGCTCCTACAATGAGCAGTTCTTC
few | NA | TRBJ1-2 | TRBV30 | 15 | CAWSHQGRELNGYTF | TGTGCCTGGAGTCACCAGGGGCGCGAGTTAAATGGCTACACCTTC
NA | TRBD2 | TRBJ2-1 | TRBV28 | 15 | CASTRLAGAYNEQFF | TGTGCCAGCACCAGACTAGCGGGAGCCTACAATGAGCAGTTCTTC
NA | NA | TRBJ2-5 | TRBV14 | 16 | CASSQVVGTRQETQYF | TGTGCCAGCAGCCAAGTAGTCGGAACACGACAGGAGACCCAGTACTTC
NA | TRBD1 | TRBJ2-2 | TRBV6-6 | 13 | CASNRQGSGELFF | TGTGCCAGCAACAGACAGGGGAGCGGGGAGCTGTTTTTT
NA | NA | TRBJ2-7 | TRBV5-4 | 13 | CASSYRRTYEQYF | TGTGCCAGCAGCTATCGTAGGACTTACGAGCAGTACTTC
once | NA | TRBJ2-3 | TRBV29-1 | 14 | CSVTRDRTTDTQYF | TGCAGCGTCACTAGGGATAGGACCACAGATACGCAGTATTTT
NA | NA | TRBJ2-7 | TRBV28 | 16 | CASSLSPDFQTYEQYF | TGTGCCAGCAGTTTATCGCCGGACTTTCAAACCTACGAGCAGTACTTC
few | NA | TRBJ2-2 | TRBV18 | 16 | CASSPPSGGATGELFF | TGTGCCAGCTCACCACCGTCCGGGGGAGCCACCGGGGAGCTGTTTTTT
NA | NA | TRBJ2-7 | TRBV6-5 | 12 | CASSFTGYEQYF | TGTGCCAGCAGTTTTACAGGGTACGAGCAGTACTTC
NA | TRBD2 | TRBJ2-1 | TRBV28 | 17 | CASSLRDYQKPYNEQFF | TGTGCCAGCAGTTTACGGGACTACCAAAAGCCCTACAATGAGCAGTTCTTC
NA | NA | TRBJ1-5 | TRBV7-9 | 15 | CASSLWSGADQPQHF | TGTGCCAGCAGTTTATGGTCAGGGGCGGATCAGCCCCAGCATTTT
NA | NA | TRBJ2-1 | TRBV19 | 12 | CASSIDLQGQFF | TGTGCCAGTAGTATAGATCTACAGGGGCAGTTCTTC
few | NA | TRBJ2-1 | TRBV27 | 14 | CASSFGDLVNEQFF | TGTGCCAGCAGTTTTGGGGACTTAGTCAATGAGCAGTTCTTC
NA | NA | TRBJ2-2 | TRBV9 | 14 | CASSSGGSGGRLFF | TGTGCCAGCAGCTCAGGGGGTAGCGGAGGACGGCTGTTTTTT
NA | TRBD2 | TRBJ2-7 | TRBV7-7 | 16 | CASSPTSGAYLVEQYF | TGTGCCAGCAGCCCTACTAGCGGGGCCTACCTCGTCGAGCAGTACTTC
NA | TRBD2 | TRBJ2-3 | TRBV6-5 | 14 | CASRLAESTDTQYF | TGTGCCAGCAGACTAGCGGAGAGCACAGATACGCAGTATTTT
NA | TRBD2 | TRBJ2-1 | TRBV6-4 | 14 | CASSEMTGGNEQFF | TGTGCCAGCAGTGAAATGACGGGGGGCAATGAGCAGTTCTTC
NA | TRBD2 | TRBJ2-1 | TRBV28 | 14 | CASRGELAGNEQFF | TGTGCCAGCAGAGGCGAACTAGCGGGGAATGAGCAGTTCTTC
NA | TRBD2 | TRBJ2-1 | TRBV7-3 | 16 | CASSQTIAGGRNEQFF | TGTGCCAGCAGCCAAACTATAGCGGGAGGTAGGAATGAGCAGTTCTTC
NA | NA | TRBJ2-3 | TRBV5-4 | 14 | CASSLARSTDTQYF | TGTGCCAGCAGCTTGGCTCGGAGCACAGATACGCAGTATTTT
NA | NA | TRBJ2-7 | TRBV3-1/TRBV3-2 | 17 | CASSPRSGVREVYEQYF | TGTGCCAGCAGTCCACGGTCGGGAGTACGTGAAGTTTACGAGCAGTACTTC
NA | TRBD1 | TRBJ2-7 | TRBV27 | 14 | CASRTGVSLYEQYF | TGTGCCAGCAGAACAGGGGTGTCGCTCTACGAGCAGTACTTC
NA | TRBD2 | TRBJ2-1 | TRBV5-1 | 14 | CASSSGLAGVEQFF | TGCGCCAGCAGCTCTGGACTAGCGGGAGTTGAGCAGTTCTTC
NA | NA | TRBJ2-2 | TRBV6-5 | 15 | CASSYAGPNTGELFF | TGTGCCAGCAGTTACGCAGGGCCAAACACCGGGGAGCTGTTTTTT
NA | TRBD1 | TRBJ1-5 | TRBV6-1 | 16 | CASSESADRGRQPQHF | TGTGCCAGCAGTGAATCAGCGGACAGGGGGCGTCAGCCCCAGCATTTT
once | TRBD2 | TRBJ2-3 | TRBV7-9 | 18 | CASSSSGTSGTSTDTQYF | TGTGCCAGCAGCTCGAGCGGGACTAGCGGTACTAGCACAGATACGCAGTATTTT
NA | NA | TRBJ2-1 | TRBV28 | 14 | CASSLSQQYNEQFF | TGTGCCAGCAGTTTAAGCCAACAGTACAATGAGCAGTTCTTC
few | TRBD1 | TRBJ1-1 | TRBV6-1 | 18 | CASSAPDRGVSVNTEAFF | TGTGCCAGCAGTGCGCCGGACAGGGGCGTATCGGTGAACACTGAAGCTTTCTTT
NA | NA | TRBJ2-2 | TRBV5-5 | 16 | CASSLAMGGRTGELFF | TGTGCCAGCAGCTTGGCCATGGGGGGAAGAACCGGGGAGCTGTTTTTT
NA | TRBD1 | TRBJ1-6 | TRBV5-6 | 14 | CASNQGQTESPLHF | TGTGCCAGCAACCAGGGACAGACGGAGTCACCCCTCCACTTT
NA | NA | TRBJ2-4 | TRBV28 | 16 | CASTPGGTLGKNIQYF | TGTGCCAGCACCCCTGGGGGGACCTTAGGCAAAAACATTCAGTACTTC
NA | TRBD1 | TRBJ2-5 | TRBV7-8 | 14 | CASSLRGPGETQYF | TGTGCCAGCAGCCTGAGGGGGCCGGGGGAGACCCAGTACTTC
NA | NA | TRBJ1-1 | TRBV5-1 | 14 | CASRSPFPNTEAFF | TGCGCCAGCAGATCGCCTTTTCCGAACACTGAAGCTTTCTTT
once | NA | TRBJ2-3 | TRBV19 | 13 | CASNSGGTDTQYF | TGTGCCAGTAATAGCGGCGGCACAGATACGCAGTATTTT
NA | TRBD1 | TRBJ2-1 | TRBV2 | 13 | CASSGTGDNEQFF | TGTGCCAGCTCCGGGACAGGGGACAATGAGCAGTTCTTC
NA | TRBD2 | TRBJ2-1 | TRBV5-1 | 15 | CASNPSGRAYNEQFF | TGCGCCAGCAACCCTAGCGGGAGAGCCTACAATGAGCAGTTCTTC
NA | NA | TRBJ1-1 | TRBV7-8 | 15 | CASSLLNTDSTEAFF | TGTGCCAGCAGCTTACTGAACACCGATTCCACTGAAGCTTTCTTT
NA | TRBD2 | TRBJ2-3 | TRBV18 | 17 | CASSGGLAGAATDTQYF | TGTGCCAGCTCGGGGGGACTAGCGGGAGCTGCGACAGATACGCAGTATTTT
NA | NA | TRBJ2-1 | TRBV11-3 | 16 | CASSLEGTEADNEQFF | TGTGCCAGCAGCTTAGAAGGGACTGAGGCGGACAATGAGCAGTTCTTC
NA | NA | TRBJ2-7 | TRBV28 | 14 | CASSPWTGSYEQYF | TGTGCCAGCAGTCCCTGGACTGGATCCTACGAGCAGTACTTC
NA | NA | TRBJ2-1 | TRBV10-2 | 15 | CASSPRSGSYNEQFF | TGCGCCAGCAGTCCTAGGTCCGGGTCCTACAATGAGCAGTTCTTC
NA | TRBD2 | TRBJ2-2 | TRBV7-6 | 20 | CASSSRLAGGRFANTGELFF | TGTGCCAGCAGCTCCAGACTAGCGGGAGGCCGGTTCGCGAACACCGGGGAGCTGTTTTTT
NA | NA | TRBJ2-1 | TRBV7-9 | 14 | CASSLESTYNEQFF | TGTGCCAGCAGCTTAGAGTCCACCTACAATGAGCAGTTCTTC
NA | NA | TRBJ2-7 | TRBV15 | 15 | CATSPVGLTGYEQYF | TGTGCCACCAGCCCGGTGGGACTGACAGGCTACGAGCAGTACTTC
NA | NA | TRBJ1-6 | TRBV6-5 | 14 | CASSYSNSWRPLHF | TGTGCCAGCAGTTACTCGAATTCTTGGAGACCCCTCCACTTT
NA | NA | TRBJ1-1 | TRBV7-8 | 13 | CASSLNEYTEAFF | TGTGCCAGCAGCTTGAATGAATACACTGAAGCTTTCTTT
NA | TRBD2 | TRBJ2-1 | TRBV5-1 | 15 | CASSLGLEGRNEQFF | TGCGCCAGCAGCTTAGGACTAGAAGGCCGCAATGAGCAGTTCTTC
NA | NA | TRBJ1-5 | TRBV9 | 15 | CASSVDSGGHQPQHF | TGTGCCAGCAGCGTAGATTCCGGGGGCCATCAGCCCCAGCATTTT
once | TRBD2 | TRBJ2-1 | TRBV29-1 | 15 | CSVDELAGVVNEQFF | TGCAGCGTTGATGAGCTAGCGGGAGTAGTCAATGAGCAGTTCTTC
NA | TRBD1 | TRBJ2-7 | TRBV7-9 | 14 | CASSSRDRANEQYF | TGTGCCAGCAGCTCCCGGGACAGGGCCAACGAGCAGTACTTC